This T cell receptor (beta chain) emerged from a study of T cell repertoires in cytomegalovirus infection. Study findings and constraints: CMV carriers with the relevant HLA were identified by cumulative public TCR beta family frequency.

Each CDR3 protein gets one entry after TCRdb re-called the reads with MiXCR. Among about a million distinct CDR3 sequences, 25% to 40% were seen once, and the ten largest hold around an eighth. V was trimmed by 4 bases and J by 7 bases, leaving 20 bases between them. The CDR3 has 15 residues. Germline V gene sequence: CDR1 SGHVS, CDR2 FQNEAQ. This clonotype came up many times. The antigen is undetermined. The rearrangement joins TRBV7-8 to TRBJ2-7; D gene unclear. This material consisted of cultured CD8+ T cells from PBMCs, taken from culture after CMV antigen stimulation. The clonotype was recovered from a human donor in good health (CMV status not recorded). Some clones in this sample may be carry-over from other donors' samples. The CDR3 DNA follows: TGTGCCAGCAGCTACCGGAAAGGCCTTAAAGGGGAGCAGTACGTC. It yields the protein CASSYRKGLKGEQYV.